Below, 5 T cell receptor beta chains from the same sample are listed, as sequenced in a study of cytomegalovirus exposure and HLA in healthy donors. PCR was performed using 60 Vbeta and 13 Jbeta primers. Produced via immunoSEQ multiplex PCR; TCRdb's table is partial and in-frame only. Of 99,000 or so clones listed, around 70% were seen once; the top ten hold 3.2%. The specimen was PBMCs. Receptors were obtained from a man aged 25-45 years in good health and CMV-seronegative.

This clone was counted a few times. The chain couples TRBV20-1 to TRBJ1-1; TRBD1 is a possible D gene (5 bases). This CDR3 is built from 11 residues. Trimming cost V 5 bases and J 3 bases, with 7 bases left between them. Germline loops: CDR1 DFQATT, CDR2 SNEGSKA (reference sequence). The CDR3 sequence: CSALGDTEAFF. In DNA, the CDR3 is TGCAGTGCTTTAGGGGACACTGAAGCTTTCTTT.

A few counts support this clone. The rearrangement links TRBV5-1 to TRBJ1-1; the D is unclear. In germline, CDR1 is SGHRS, CDR2 YFSETQ. V gave up 4 bases and J gave up 0 bases, with 13 bases separating them. The CDR3 extends over 15 amino acids. The CDR3 is CASSPRGGVNTEAFF. DNA of the CDR3: TGCGCCAGCAGCCCCCGGGGAGGCGTGAACACTGAAGCTTTCTTT.

The rearrangement links TRBV18 to TRBJ1-3; 8 bases match TRBD1. Germline assignment: CDR1 KGHSH and CDR2 LQKENI. The length of the CDR3 is 18 residues. Losses at the gene ends were 3 bases for V and 0 bases for J; bases not matched to a gene: 10. CDR3 residues: CASSPPGTGIISGNTIYF. For the CDR3, the DNA is TGTGCCAGCTCACCTCCCGGGACAGGCATTATCTCTGGAAACACCATATATTTT.

This clone occurred a few times. The rearrangement links TRBV7-8 to TRBJ2-4, with D perhaps matching TRBD2 (6 bases). The CDR3 extends over 16 amino acids. Trimming stripped 3 bases from V and 3 bases from J, with 15 bases between. Per the germline V gene, CDR1 is SGHVS and CDR2 is FQNEAQ. CDR3 amino acids: CASSFYGSSGKNIQYF. Written as DNA, the CDR3 is TGTGCCAGCAGCTTTTACGGGAGTTCTGGCAAAAACATTCAGTACTTC.

The J gene is TRBJ1-5, the V gene TRBV5-5; possible D gene TRBD1, 6 bases. The CDR3 loop spans 16 amino acids. V lost 1 base to trimming and J lost 6 bases, with 17 bases between them. Germline values: CDR1 SGHKS, CDR2 YYEKEE (reference sequence). The CDR3 coding sequence is TGTGCCAGCAGCTTGTTGGCCCCGTCCAGGGGTCAGCCCCAGCATTTT. Translating it yields CASSLLAPSRGQPQHF.